Only one count was recorded for the clone carrying this T cell receptor (beta chain). V lost 5 bases and J 2 bases, leaving 17 bases between the germline ends. CDR1 and CDR2 from the germline V gene are SGHRS and YFSETQ. The CDR3 contains 15 residues. The sample comes from a study of blood T cell repertoires in COVID-19. Measured with immunoSEQ multiplex PCR; TCRdb has only the in-frame clones, and not every one. The sample shows about 340,000 clones, around nine tenths of them seen only once. The rearrangement links TRBV5-1 to TRBJ2-7, with D tentatively TRBD1 (5 bases). The TCR sequence derives from a woman aged 70 to 79 with COVID-19, enrolled during active disease. Specimen: peripheral blood. The CDR3, as DNA: TGCGCCAGCAGTTCAGTGGGCAGGGCCGCCTACGAGCAGTACTTC. As protein: CASSSVGRAAYEQYF.